This T cell receptor beta chain was observed in a study of blood T cell repertoires in COVID-19. Study context: The study drew acute and convalescent COVID-19 samples from the United States, Italy and Spain. PBMCs, B-cell-depleted T cells, or T cells were the source of the cDNA or gDNA that made up the material.

Source study methods: Estimation of nucleated cell counts relied on the amplification of reference gene primers. Clones were sequenced by immunoSEQ multiplex PCR, and TCRdb holds only the in-frame ones, with some missing. D and trimming were read from the DNA, whereas the V and J calls and clone size are those reported in that table. The repertoire has about 160,000 clones, under 85% of them found once; the top ten carry 2.8%. The V gene end was trimmed by 5 bases and the J gene end by 4 bases; junction bases not matched to a gene: 5. The CDR3 totals 14 residues. Germline V gene sequence: CDR1 SGHVS, CDR2 FQNEAQ.

The sequence was obtained from a man between 65 and 85 years old with acute or convalescent COVID-19. J is TRBJ1-5 and V is TRBV7-8; 7 nucleotides agree with TRBD1. Sequenced material: peripheral blood. The CDR3 nucleotides are TGTGCCAGCAGCCCCGTGACAGGGAATCAGCCCCAGCATTTT. Residues: CASSPVTGNQPQHF.